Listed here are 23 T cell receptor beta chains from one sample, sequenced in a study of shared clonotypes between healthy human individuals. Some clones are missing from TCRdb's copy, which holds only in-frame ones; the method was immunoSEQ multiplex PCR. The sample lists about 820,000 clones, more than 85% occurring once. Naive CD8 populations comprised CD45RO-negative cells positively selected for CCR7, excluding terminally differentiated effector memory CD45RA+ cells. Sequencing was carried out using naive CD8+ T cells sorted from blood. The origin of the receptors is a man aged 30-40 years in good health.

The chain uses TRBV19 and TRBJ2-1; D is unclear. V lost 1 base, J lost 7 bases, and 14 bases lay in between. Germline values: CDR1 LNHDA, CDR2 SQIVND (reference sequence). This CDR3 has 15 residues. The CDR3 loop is CASSIAEELRNEQFF. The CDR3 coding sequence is TGTGCCAGTAGTATAGCAGAGGAGTTGAGGAATGAGCAGTTCTTC.

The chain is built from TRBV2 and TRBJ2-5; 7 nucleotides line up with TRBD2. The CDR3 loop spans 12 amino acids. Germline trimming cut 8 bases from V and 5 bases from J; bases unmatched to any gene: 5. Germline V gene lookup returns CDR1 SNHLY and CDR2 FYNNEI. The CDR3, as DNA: TGTGCCAGCCGGGGGGATTTGGAGACCCAGTACTTC. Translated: CASRGDLETQYF.

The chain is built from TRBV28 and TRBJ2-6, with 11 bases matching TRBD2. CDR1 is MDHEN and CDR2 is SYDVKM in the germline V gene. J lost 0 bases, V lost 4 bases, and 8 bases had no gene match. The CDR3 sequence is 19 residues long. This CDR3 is CASSSGLAGAISGANVLTF. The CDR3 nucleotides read TGTGCCAGCAGTTCCGGACTAGCGGGTGCAATCTCTGGGGCCAACGTCCTGACTTTC.

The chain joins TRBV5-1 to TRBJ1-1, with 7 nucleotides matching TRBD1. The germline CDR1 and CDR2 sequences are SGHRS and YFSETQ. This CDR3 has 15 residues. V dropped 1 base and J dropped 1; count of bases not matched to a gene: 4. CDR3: CASSLRGHENTEAFF. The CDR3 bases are TGCGCCAGCAGCTTGAGGGGGCATGAGAACACTGAAGCTTTCTTT.

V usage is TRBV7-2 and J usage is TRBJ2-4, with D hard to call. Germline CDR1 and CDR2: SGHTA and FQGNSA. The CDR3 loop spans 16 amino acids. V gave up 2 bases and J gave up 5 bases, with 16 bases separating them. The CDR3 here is CASSLYVVGLENIQYF. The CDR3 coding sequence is TGTGCCAGCAGCTTATATGTTGTGGGTTTGGAAAACATTCAGTACTTC.

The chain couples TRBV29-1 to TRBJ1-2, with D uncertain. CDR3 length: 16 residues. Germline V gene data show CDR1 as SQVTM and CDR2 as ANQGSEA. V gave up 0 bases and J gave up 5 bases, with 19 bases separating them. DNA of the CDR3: TGCAGCGTTGAAGATCGGACGCCACAAGTTATTTATGGCTACACCTTC. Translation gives CSVEDRTPQVIYGYTF.

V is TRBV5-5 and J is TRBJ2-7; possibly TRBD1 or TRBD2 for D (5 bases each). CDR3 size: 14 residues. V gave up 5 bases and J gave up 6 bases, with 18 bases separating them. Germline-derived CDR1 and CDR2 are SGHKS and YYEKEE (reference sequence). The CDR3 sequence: CASRPGTALGEQYF. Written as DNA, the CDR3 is TGTGCCAGCAGGCCAGGGACCGCACTGGGCGAGCAGTACTTC.

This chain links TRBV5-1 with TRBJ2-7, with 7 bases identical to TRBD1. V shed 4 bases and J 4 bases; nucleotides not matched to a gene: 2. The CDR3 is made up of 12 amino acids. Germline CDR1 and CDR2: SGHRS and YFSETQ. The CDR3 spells CASSIQGYEQYF. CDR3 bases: TGCGCCAGCAGCATACAGGGGTACGAGCAGTACTTC.

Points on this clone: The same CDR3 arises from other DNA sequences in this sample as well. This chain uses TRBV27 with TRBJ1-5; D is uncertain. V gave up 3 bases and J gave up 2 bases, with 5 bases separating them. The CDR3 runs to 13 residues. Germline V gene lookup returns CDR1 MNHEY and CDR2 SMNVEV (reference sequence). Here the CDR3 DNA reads TGTGCCAGCAGTTTTGGCGGCAATCAGCCCCAGCATTTT. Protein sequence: CASSFGGNQPQHF.

The CDR3 loop reads CASSFSANTEAFF. CDR3 bases: TGTGCCAGCAGCTTCTCCGCTAACACTGAAGCTTTCTTT. The chain carries TRBV5-5 and TRBJ1-1; D not certain. With 2 bases removed from V and 2 bases from J, the gap between germline ends came to 7 bases. The CDR3 extends over 13 amino acids. Germline V gene data show CDR1 as SGHKS and CDR2 as YYEKEE (reference sequence).

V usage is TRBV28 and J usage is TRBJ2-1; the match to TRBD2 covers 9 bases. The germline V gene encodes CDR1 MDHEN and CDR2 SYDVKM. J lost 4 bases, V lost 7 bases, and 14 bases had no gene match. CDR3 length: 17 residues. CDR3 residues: CASTLLLAGGGYNEQFF. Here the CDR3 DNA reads TGTGCCAGCACCCTACTGTTGGCGGGAGGGGGATACAATGAGCAGTTCTTC.

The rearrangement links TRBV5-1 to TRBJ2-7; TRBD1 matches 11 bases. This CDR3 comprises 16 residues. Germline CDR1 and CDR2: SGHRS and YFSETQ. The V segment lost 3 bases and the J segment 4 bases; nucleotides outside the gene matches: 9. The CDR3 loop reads CASSSGQGVPIYEQYF. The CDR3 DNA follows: TGCGCCAGCAGCTCGGGACAGGGGGTTCCAATTTACGAGCAGTACTTC.

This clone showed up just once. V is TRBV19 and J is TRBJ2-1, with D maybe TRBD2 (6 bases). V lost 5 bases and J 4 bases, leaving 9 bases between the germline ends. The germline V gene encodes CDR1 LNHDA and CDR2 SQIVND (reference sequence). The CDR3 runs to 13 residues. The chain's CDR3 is CASSGTLYNEQFF. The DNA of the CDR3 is TGTGCCAGTAGTGGGACTTTATACAATGAGCAGTTCTTC. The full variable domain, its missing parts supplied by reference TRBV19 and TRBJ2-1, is DGGITQSPKYLFRKEGQNVTLSCEQNLNHDAMYWYRQDPGQGLRLIYYSQIVNDFQKGDIAEGYSVSREKKESFPLTVTSAQKNPTAFYLCASSGTLYNEQFFGPGTRLTVL.

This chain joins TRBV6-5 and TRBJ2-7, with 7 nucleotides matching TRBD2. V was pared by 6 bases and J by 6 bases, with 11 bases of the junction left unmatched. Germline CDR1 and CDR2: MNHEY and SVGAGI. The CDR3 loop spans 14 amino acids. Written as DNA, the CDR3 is TGTGCCAGCAGCATAGGGTACTCGGGGGGCGAGCAGTACTTC. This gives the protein CASSIGYSGGEQYF.

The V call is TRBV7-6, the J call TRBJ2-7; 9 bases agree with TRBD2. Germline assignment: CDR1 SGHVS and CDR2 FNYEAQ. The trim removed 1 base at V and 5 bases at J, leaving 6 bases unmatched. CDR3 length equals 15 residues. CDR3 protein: CASSLEVAGVHEQYF. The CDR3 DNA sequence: TGTGCCAGCAGCTTAGAGGTAGCGGGAGTGCACGAGCAGTACTTC.

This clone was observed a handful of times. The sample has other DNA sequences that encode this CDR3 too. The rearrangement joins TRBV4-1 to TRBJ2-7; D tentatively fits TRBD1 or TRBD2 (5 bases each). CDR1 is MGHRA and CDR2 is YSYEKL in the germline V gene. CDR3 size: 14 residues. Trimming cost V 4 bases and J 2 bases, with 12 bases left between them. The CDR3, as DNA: TGCGCCAGCAGCCTACGGGACGGAACCTACGAGCAGTACTTC. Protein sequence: CASSLRDGTYEQYF.

The CDR3 DNA reads as TGTGCCAGCAGACTTCAGGGGGTTGGAGAAAAACTGTTTTTT. It specifies CASRLQGVGEKLFF. The chain joins TRBV27 to TRBJ1-4; 7 nucleotides align to TRBD1. This CDR3 has 14 amino acids. Germline trimming cut 6 bases from V and 8 bases from J; bases unmatched to any gene: 9. Germline-derived CDR1 and CDR2 are MNHEY and SMNVEV (reference sequence).

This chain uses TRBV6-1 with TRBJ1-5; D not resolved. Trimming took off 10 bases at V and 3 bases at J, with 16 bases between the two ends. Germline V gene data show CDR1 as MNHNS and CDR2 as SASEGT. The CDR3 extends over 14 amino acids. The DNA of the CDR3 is TGTGCCACCCGGGCCCACTACCTCAATCAGCCCCAGCATTTT. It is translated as CATRAHYLNQPQHF.

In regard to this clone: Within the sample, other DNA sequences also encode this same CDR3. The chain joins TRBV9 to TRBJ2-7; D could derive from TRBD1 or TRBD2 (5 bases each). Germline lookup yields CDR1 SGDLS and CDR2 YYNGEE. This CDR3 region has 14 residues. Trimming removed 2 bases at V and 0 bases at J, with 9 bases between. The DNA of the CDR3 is TGTGCCAGCAGCGTTGGGGGACCCTCCTACGAGCAGTACTTC. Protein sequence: CASSVGGPSYEQYF.

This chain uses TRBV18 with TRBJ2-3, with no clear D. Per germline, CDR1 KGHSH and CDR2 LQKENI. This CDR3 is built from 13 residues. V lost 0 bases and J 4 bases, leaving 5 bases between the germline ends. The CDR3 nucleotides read TGTGCCAGCTCACCACCTCGGCCAGATACGCAGTATTTT. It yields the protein CASSPPRPDTQYF.

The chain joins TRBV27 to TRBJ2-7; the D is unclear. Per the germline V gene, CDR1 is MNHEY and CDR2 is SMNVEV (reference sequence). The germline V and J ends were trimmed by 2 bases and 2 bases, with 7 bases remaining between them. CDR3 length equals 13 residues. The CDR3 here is CASSLRVAYEQYF. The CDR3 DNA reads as TGTGCCAGCAGTTTAAGGGTCGCCTACGAGCAGTACTTC.

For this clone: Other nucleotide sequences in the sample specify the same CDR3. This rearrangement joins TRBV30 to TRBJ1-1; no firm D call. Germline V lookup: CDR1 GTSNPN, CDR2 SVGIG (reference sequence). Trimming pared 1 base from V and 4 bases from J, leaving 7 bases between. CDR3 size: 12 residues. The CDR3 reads CAWSGGPTEAFF. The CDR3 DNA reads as TGTGCCTGGAGTGGGGGTCCCACTGAAGCTTTCTTT.

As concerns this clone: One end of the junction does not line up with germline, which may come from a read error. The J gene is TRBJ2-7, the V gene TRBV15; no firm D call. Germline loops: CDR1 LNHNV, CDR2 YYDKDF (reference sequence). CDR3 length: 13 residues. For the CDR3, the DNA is TGTGCCACCAGCACCAGATTGGGCGGAGTACATCTCTTC. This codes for CATSTRLGGVHLF.